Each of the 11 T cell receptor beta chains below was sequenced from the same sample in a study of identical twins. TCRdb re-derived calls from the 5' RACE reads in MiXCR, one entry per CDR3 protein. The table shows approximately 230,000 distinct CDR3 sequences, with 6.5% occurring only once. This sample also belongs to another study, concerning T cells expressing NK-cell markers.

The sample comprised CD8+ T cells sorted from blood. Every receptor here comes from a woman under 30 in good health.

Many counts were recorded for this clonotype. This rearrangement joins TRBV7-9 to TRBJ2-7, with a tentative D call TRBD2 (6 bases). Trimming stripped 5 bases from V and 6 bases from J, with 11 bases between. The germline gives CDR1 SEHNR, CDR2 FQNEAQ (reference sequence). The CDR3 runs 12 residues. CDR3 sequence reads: CASSQARGEQYF. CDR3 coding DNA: TGTGCCAGCAGCCAAGCGCGGGGCGAGCAGTACTTC.

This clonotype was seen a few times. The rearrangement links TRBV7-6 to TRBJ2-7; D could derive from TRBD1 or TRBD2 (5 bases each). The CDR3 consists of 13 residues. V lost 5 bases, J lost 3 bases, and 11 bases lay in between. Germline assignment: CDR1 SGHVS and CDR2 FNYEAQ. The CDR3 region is CASSPGAVYEQYF. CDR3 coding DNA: TGTGCCAGCAGCCCCGGGGCAGTCTACGAGCAGTACTTC.

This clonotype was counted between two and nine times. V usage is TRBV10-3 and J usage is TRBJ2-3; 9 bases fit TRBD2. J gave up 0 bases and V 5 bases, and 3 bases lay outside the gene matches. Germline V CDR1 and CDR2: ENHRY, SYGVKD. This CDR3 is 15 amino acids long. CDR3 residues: CAISPTSGSTDTQYF. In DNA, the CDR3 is TGTGCCATCAGTCCGACTAGCGGAAGCACAGATACGCAGTATTTT.

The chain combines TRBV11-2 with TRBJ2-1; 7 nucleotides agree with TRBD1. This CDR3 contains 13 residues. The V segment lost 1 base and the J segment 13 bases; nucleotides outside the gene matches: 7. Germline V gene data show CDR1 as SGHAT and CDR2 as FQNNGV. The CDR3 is CASSLGDRVGQFF. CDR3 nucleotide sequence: TGTGCCAGCAGCTTAGGAGACAGGGTCGGACAGTTCTTC.

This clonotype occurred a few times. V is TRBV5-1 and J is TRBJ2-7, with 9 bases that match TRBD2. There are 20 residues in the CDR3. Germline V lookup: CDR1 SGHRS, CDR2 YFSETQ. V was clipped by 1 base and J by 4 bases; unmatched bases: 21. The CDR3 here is CASSLMADLPWGLAGYEQYF. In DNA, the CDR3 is TGCGCCAGCAGCTTGATGGCAGACCTCCCTTGGGGACTAGCAGGGTACGAGCAGTACTTC.

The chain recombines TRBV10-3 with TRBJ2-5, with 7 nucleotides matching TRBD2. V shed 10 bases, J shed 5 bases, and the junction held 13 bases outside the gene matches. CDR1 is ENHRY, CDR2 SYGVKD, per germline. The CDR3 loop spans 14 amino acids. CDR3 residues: CATRLAGVRETQYF. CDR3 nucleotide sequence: TGTGCCACCCGACTCGCGGGAGTGAGGGAGACCCAGTACTTC.

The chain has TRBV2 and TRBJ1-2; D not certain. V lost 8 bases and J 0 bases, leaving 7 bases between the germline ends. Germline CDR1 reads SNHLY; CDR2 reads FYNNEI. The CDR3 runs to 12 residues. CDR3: CASENANYGYTF. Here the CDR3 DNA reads TGTGCCAGCGAAAATGCTAACTATGGCTACACCTTC. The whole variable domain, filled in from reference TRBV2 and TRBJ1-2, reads EPEVTQTPSHQVTQMGQEVILRCVPISNHLYFYWYRQILGQKVEFLVSFYNNEISEKSEIFDDQFSVERPDGSNFTLKIRSTKLEDSAMYFCASENANYGYTFGSGTRLTVV.

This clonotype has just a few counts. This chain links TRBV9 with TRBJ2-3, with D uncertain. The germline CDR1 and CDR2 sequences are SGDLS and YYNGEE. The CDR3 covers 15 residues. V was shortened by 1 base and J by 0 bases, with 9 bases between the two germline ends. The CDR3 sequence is CASSVSRASTDTQYF. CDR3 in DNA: TGTGCCAGCAGCGTATCTAGGGCTAGCACAGATACGCAGTATTTT.

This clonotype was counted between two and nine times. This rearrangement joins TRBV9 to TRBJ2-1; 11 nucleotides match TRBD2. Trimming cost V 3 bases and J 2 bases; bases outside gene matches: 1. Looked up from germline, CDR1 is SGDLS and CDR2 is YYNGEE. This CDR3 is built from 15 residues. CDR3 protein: CASSDSGRAYNEQFF. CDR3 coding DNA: TGTGCCAGCAGCGATAGCGGGAGGGCCTACAATGAGCAGTTCTTC.

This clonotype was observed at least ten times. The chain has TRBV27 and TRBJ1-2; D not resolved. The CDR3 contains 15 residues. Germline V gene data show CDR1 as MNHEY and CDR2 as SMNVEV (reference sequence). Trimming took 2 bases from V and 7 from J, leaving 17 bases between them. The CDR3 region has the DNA TGTGCCAGCAGTTTAATAGTAGGGTCTGTTCTTGGCTACACCTTC. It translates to CASSLIVGSVLGYTF.

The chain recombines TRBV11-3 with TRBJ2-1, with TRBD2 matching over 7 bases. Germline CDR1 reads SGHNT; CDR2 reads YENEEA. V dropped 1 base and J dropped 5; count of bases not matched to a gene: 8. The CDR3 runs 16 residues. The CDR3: CASSLGYRDYDNEQFF. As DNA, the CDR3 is TGTGCCAGCAGCTTAGGATACCGGGACTATGACAATGAGCAGTTCTTC.